Only a few counts were recorded for the clone carrying this TCR beta chain. The sample comes from a study of blood T cells in healthy people across ages. Using a J-beta primer mix together with a sample-barcoded 5' primer, a second PCR was run for roughly 6 to 12 cycles. TCRdb used MiXCR to reprocess the 5' RACE reads, holding one entry per CDR3 protein. The sample consists of about 1.6 million distinct CDR3 sequences, about 35% of them appearing once. This sequence was found in a woman aged 25-40 years in good health. Sequenced input: blood.

The CDR3 coding sequence is TGCAGTGCTAGACCGGGACACCTATACAATGAGCAGTTCTTC. The encoded protein is CSARPGHLYNEQFF. The chain carries TRBV20-1 and TRBJ2-1; tentative D call: TRBD1 (6 bases). V lost 2 bases and J 4 bases, leaving 12 bases between the germline ends. The CDR3 length is 14 residues. Germline V gives CDR1 DFQATT, CDR2 SNEGSKA (reference sequence).